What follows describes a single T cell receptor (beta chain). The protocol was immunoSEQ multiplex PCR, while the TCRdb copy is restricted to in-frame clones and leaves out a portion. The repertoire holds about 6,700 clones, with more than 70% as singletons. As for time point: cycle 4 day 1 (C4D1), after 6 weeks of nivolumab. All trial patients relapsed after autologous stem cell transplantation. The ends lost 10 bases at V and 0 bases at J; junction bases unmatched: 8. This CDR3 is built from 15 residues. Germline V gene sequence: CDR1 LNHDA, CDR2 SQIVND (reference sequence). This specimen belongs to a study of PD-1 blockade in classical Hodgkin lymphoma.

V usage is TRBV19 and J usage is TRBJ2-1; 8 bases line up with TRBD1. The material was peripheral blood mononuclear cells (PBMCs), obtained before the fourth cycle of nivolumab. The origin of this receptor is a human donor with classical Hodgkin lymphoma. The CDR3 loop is CATARTGSSYNEQFF. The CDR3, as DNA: TGTGCCACCGCCAGGACAGGGAGCTCCTACAATGAGCAGTTCTTC.